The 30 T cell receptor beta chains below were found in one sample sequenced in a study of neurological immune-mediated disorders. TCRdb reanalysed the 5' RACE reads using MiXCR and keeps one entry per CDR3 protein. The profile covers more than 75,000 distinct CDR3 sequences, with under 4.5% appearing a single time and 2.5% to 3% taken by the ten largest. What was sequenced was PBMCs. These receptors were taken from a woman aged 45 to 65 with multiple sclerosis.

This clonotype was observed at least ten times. In DNA, the CDR3 is TGCGCCAGCAGATTTACCGGGACAGAAGAGACCCAGTACTTC. Translated: CASRFTGTEETQYF. This chain connects TRBV5-1 to TRBJ2-5; 7 bases match TRBD1. The CDR3 contains 14 residues. With 5 bases clipped from V and 3 bases from J, the junction kept 7 bases outside the gene matches. Germline V gene sequence: CDR1 SGHRS, CDR2 YFSETQ. The variable domain in full, with the rest retrieved from reference TRBV5-1 and TRBJ2-5, is KAGVTQTPRYLIKTRGQQVTLSCSPISGHRSVSWYQQTPGQGLQFLFEYFSETQRNKGNFPGRFSGRQFSNSRSEMNVSTLELGDSALYLCASRFTGTEETQYFGPGTRLLVL.

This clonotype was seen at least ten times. As DNA, the CDR3 is TGTGCCAGCCGGACAGGGGCGAGCAATCAGCCCCAGCATTTT. Protein: CASRTGASNQPQHF. V is TRBV7-2 and J is TRBJ1-5, with TRBD1 matching 9 bases. This CDR3 spans 14 amino acids. V gave up 8 bases and J gave up 1 base; unmatched junction bases: 3. Germline values: CDR1 SGHTA, CDR2 FQGNSA.

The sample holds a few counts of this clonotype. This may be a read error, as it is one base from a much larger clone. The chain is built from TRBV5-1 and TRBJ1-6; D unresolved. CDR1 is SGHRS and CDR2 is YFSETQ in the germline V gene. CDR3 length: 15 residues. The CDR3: CASSHHRTENSHLHF. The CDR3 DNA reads TGCGCCAGCAGCCACCACCGGACGGAAAATTCACACCTCCACTTT.

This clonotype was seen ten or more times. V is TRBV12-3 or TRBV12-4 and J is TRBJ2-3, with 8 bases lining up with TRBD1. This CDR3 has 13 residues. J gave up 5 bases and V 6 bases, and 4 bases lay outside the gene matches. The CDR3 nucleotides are TGTGCCAGCAGGCAGGGGGCAGGAGATACGCAGTATTTT. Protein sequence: CASRQGAGDTQYF.

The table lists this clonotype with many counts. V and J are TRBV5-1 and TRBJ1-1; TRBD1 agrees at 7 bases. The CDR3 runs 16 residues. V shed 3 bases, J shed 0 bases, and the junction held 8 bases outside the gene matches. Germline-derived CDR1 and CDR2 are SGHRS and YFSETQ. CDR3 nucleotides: TGCGCCAGCAGCTGGGGAACAGGGGATTTGAACACTGAAGCTTTCTTT. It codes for CASSWGTGDLNTEAFF. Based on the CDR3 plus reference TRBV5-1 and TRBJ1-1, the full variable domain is KAGVTQTPRYLIKTRGQQVTLSCSPISGHRSVSWYQQTPGQGLQFLFEYFSETQRNKGNFPGRFSGRQFSNSRSEMNVSTLELGDSALYLCASSWGTGDLNTEAFFGQGTRLTVV.

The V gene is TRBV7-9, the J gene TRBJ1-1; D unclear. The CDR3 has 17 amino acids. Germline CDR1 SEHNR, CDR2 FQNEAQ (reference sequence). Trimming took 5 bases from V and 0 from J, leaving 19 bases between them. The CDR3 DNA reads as TGTGCCAGCAGCCCGATGTGGAAGTCGGGGATGAACACTGAAGCTTTCTTT. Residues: CASSPMWKSGMNTEAFF.

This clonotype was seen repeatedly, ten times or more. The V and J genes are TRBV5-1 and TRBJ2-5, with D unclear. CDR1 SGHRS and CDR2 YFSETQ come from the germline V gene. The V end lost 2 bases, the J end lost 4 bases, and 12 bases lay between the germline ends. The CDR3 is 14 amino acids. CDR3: CASSFRILGETQYF. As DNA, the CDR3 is TGCGCCAGCAGCTTTAGGATCCTCGGAGAGACCCAGTACTTC. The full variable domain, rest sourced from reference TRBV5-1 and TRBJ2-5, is KAGVTQTPRYLIKTRGQQVTLSCSPISGHRSVSWYQQTPGQGLQFLFEYFSETQRNKGNFPGRFSGRQFSNSRSEMNVSTLELGDSALYLCASSFRILGETQYFGPGTRLLVL.

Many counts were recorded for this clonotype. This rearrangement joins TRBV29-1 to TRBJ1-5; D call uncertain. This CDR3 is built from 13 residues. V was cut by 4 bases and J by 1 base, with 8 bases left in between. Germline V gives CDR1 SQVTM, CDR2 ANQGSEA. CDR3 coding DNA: TGCAGCGTTGGGGCTGTCAGCAATCAGCCCCAGCATTTT. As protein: CSVGAVSNQPQHF.

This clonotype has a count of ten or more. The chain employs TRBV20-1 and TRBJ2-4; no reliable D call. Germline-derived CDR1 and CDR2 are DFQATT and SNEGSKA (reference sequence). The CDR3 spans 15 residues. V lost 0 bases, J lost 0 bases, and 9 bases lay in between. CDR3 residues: CSARDGQLAKNIQYF. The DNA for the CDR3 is TGCAGTGCTAGAGATGGGCAGCTAGCCAAAAACATTCAGTACTTC.

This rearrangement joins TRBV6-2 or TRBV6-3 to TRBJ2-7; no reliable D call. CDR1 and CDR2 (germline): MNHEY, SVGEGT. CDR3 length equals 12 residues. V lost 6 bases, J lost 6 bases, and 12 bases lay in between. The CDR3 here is CASRQQFSEQYF. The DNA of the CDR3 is TGTGCCAGCAGGCAACAGTTTAGCGAGCAGTACTTC.

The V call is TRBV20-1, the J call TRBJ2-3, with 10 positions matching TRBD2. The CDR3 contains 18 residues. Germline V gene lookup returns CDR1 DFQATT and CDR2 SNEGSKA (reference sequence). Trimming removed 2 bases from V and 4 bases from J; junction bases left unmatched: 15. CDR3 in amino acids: CSARPSPHEAGGPDTQYF. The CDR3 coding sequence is TGCAGTGCTAGACCCTCTCCCCATGAAGCGGGGGGGCCAGATACGCAGTATTTT.

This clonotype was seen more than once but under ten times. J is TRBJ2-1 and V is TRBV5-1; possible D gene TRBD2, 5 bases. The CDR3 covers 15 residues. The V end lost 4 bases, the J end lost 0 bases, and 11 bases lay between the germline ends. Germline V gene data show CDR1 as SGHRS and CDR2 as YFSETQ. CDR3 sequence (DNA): TGCGCCAGCAGCCCCGCCGGGAACTCCTACAATGAGCAGTTCTTC. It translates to CASSPAGNSYNEQFF.

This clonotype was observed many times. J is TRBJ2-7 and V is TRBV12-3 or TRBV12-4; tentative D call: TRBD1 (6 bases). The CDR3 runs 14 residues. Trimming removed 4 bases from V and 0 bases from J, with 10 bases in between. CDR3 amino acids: CASSSTGSSYEQYF. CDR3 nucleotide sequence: TGTGCCAGCAGTTCGACAGGTAGCTCCTACGAGCAGTACTTC.

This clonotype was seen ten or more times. The CDR3 loop reads CSAVGSGDQPQHF. Written as DNA, the CDR3 is TGCAGTGCTGTGGGATCGGGGGATCAGCCCCAGCATTTT. The chain has TRBV20-1 and TRBJ1-5; tentatively, D is TRBD1 (5 bases). This CDR3 has 13 amino acids. Trimming took 5 bases from V and 5 from J, leaving 13 bases between them. CDR1 and CDR2 from the germline V gene are DFQATT and SNEGSKA (reference sequence).

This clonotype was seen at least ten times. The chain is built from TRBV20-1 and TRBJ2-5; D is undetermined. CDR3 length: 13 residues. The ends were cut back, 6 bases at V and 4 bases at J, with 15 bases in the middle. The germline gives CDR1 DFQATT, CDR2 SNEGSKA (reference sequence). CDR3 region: CSARIPTPETQYF. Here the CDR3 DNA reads TGCAGTGCACGGATCCCGACCCCAGAGACCCAGTACTTC.

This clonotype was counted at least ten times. This CDR3 reads CSARSEKETQYF. The CDR3 DNA follows: TGCAGTGCTAGGTCAGAGAAAGAGACCCAGTACTTC. J is TRBJ2-5 and V is TRBV20-1; D gene ambiguous. Germline CDR1 DFQATT, CDR2 SNEGSKA (reference sequence). V dropped 3 bases and J dropped 3 bases, with 8 bases sitting between them. This CDR3 spans 12 amino acids.

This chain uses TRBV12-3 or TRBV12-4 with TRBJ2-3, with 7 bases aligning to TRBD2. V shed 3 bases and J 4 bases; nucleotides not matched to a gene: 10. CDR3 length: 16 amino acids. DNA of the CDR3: TGTGCCAGCAGTTTGCGCGGGACTACCAGGTCAGATACGCAGTATTTT. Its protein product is CASSLRGTTRSDTQYF.

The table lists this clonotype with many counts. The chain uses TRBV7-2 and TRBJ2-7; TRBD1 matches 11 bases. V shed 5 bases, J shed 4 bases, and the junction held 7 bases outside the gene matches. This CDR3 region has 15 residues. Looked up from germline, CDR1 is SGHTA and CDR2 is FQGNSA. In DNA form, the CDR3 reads TGTGCCAGCAGCCGGGCGGGACAGGGGGTTTACGAGCAGTACTTC. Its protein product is CASSRAGQGVYEQYF.

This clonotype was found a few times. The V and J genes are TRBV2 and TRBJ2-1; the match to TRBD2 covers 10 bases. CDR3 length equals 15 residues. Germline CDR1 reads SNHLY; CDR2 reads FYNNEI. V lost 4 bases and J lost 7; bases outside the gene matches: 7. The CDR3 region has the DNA TGTGCCAGCAGTGTGAGCGGGGGGGCCAAGAATGAGCAGTTCTTC. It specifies CASSVSGGAKNEQFF.

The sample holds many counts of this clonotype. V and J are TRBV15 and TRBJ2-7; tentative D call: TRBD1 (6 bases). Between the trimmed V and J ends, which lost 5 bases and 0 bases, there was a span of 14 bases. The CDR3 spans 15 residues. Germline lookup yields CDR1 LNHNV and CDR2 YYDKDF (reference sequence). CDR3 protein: CATSRTGRSSYEQYF. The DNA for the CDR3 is TGTGCCACCAGCCGCACAGGGCGGAGCTCCTACGAGCAGTACTTC.

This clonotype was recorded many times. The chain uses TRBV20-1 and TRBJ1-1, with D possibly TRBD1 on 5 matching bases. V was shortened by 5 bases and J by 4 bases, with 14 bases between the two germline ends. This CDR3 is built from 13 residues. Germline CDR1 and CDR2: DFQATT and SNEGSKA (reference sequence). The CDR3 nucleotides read TGCAGTGCTTGGCAGGGAATGGGCACTGAAGCTTTCTTT. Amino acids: CSAWQGMGTEAFF.

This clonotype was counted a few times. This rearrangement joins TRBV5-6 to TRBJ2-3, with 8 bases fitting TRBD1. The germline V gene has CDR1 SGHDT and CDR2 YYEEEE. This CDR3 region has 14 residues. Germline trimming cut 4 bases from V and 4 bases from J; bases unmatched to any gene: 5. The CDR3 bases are TGTGCCAGCAGCGCGGGACAGGCGGCAGATACGCAGTATTTT. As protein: CASSAGQAADTQYF.

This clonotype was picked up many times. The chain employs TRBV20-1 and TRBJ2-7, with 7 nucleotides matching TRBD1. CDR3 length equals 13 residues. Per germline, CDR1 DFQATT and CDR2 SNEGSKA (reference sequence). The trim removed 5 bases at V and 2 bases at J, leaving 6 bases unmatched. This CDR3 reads CSAPRQGAYEQYF. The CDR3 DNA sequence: TGCAGTGCTCCACGACAGGGCGCCTACGAGCAGTACTTC.

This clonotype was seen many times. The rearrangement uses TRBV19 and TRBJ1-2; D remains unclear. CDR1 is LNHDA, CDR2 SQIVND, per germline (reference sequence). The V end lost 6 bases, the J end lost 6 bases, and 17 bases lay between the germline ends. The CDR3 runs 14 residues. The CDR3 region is CASRPQGTMNGYTF. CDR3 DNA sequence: TGTGCCAGTAGGCCTCAAGGAACCATGAATGGCTACACCTTC.

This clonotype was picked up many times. This CDR3 reads CASSRGVAGQETQYF. The CDR3 bases are TGCGCCAGCAGCCGCGGGGTAGCGGGGCAAGAGACCCAGTACTTC. The chain links TRBV4-1 to TRBJ2-5, with 8 bases fitting TRBD2. Germline values: CDR1 MGHRA, CDR2 YSYEKL. The CDR3 length is 15 residues. The ends lost 4 bases at V and 2 bases at J; junction bases unmatched: 6.

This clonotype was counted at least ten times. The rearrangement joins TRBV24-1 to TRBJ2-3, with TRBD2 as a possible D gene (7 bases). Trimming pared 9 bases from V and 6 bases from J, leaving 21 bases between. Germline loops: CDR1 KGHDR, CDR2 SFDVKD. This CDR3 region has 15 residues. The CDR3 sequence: CATAEAGASSDTQYF. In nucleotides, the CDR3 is TGTGCCACCGCCGAGGCGGGGGCCTCATCGGATACGCAGTATTTT.

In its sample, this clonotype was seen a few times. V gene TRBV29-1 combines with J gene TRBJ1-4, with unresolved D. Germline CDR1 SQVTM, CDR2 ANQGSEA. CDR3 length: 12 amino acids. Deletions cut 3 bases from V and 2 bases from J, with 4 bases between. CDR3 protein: CSVEDTNEKLFF. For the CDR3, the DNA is TGCAGCGTTGAGGACACTAATGAAAAACTGTTTTTT.

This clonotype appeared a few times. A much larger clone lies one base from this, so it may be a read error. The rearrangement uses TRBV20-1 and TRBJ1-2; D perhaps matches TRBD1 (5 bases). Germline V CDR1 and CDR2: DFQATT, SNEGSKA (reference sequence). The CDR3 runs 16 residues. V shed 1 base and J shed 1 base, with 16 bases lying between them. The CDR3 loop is CSARANSPGLNYGYTF. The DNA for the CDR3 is TGCAGTGCTAGAGCTAACTCACCGGGACTTAACTATGGCTACACCTTC.

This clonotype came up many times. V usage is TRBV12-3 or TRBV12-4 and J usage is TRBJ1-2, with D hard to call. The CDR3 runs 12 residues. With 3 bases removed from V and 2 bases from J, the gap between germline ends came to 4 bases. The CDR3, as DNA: TGTGCCAGCAGTTTGGAGAACTATGGCTACACCTTC. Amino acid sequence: CASSLENYGYTF.

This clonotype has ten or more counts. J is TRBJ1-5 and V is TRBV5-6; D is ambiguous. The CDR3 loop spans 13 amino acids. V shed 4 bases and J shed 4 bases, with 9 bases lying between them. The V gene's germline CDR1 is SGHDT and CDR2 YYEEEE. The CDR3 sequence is CASSRRRNQPQHF. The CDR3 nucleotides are TGTGCCAGCAGCCGGCGGAGGAATCAGCCCCAGCATTTT.